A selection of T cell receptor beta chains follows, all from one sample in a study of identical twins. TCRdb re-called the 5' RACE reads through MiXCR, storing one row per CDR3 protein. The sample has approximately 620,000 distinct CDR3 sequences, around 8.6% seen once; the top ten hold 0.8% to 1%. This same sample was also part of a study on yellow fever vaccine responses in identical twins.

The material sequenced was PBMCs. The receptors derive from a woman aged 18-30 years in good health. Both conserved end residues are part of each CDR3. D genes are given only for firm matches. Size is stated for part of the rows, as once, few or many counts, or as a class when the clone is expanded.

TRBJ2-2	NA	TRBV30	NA	TGTGCCCGCCGACAGAACACCGGGGAGCTGTTTTTT	CARRQNTGELFF
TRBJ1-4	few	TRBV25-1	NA	TGTGCCAGCAGTCCTGGACGGACACCGAATGAAAAACTGTTTTTT	CASSPGRTPNEKLFF
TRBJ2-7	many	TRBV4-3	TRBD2	TGCGCCAGCAGCCAAGAACTAGCGGGACGATACGAGCAGTACTTC	CASSQELAGRYEQYF
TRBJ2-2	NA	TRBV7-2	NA	TGTGCCAGCAGCTTAGTCGGGGTCGGGGAGCTGTTTTTT	CASSLVGVGELFF
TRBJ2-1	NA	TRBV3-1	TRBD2	TGTGCCAGCAGCCAAGAATCAGCGGGGGAGCAGTTCTTC	CASSQESAGEQFF
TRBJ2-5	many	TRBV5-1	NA	TGCGCCAGCAGCTCGGGACAACCTCAAGAGACCCAGTACTTC	CASSSGQPQETQYF
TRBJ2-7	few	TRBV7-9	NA	TGTGCCACCACGCGGACGGCCTCCTACGAGCAGTACTTC	CATTRTASYEQYF
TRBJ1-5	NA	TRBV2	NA	TGTGCCAGCAGGGACCGTAGTCTGAATCAGCCCCAGCATTTT	CASRDRSLNQPQHF
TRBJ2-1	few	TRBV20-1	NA	TGCAGTGCTAGAGATTCGAGGGGGTCCTACAATGAGCAGTTCTTC	CSARDSRGSYNEQFF
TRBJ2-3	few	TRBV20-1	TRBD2	TGCAGTGCTAGAGATTTCGCTAGCGGGATCCCAGATACGCAGTATTTT	CSARDFASGIPDTQYF
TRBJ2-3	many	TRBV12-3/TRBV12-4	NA	TGTGCCAGCAGTCCCGTTGGTACGCAGTATTTT	CASSPVGTQYF
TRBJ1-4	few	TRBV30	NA	TGTGCCTGGAGGCCCGGGACCATTAATGAAAAACTGTTTTTT	CAWRPGTINEKLFF
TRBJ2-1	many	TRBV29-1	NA	TGCAGCGTTGAACAGGGGAGCTCCAATGAGCAGTTCTTC	CSVEQGSSNEQFF
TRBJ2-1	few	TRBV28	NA	TGTGCCAGCAGTCTTACAAAAGCCGGGACTCATTACAATGAGCAGTTCTTC	CASSLTKAGTHYNEQFF
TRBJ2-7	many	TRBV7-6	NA	TGTGCCAGCAGCGGCCGGGACAATTTCTACGAGCAGTACTTC	CASSGRDNFYEQYF
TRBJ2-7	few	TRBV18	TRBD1	TGTGCCAGCTCACCGAGGACAGGGGATTTAGGGTCCTACGAGCAGTACTTC	CASSPRTGDLGSYEQYF
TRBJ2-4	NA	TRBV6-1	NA	TGTGCCAGCAGCCAAACTGACCTAGGGGGCAAAAACATTCAGTACTTC	CASSQTDLGGKNIQYF